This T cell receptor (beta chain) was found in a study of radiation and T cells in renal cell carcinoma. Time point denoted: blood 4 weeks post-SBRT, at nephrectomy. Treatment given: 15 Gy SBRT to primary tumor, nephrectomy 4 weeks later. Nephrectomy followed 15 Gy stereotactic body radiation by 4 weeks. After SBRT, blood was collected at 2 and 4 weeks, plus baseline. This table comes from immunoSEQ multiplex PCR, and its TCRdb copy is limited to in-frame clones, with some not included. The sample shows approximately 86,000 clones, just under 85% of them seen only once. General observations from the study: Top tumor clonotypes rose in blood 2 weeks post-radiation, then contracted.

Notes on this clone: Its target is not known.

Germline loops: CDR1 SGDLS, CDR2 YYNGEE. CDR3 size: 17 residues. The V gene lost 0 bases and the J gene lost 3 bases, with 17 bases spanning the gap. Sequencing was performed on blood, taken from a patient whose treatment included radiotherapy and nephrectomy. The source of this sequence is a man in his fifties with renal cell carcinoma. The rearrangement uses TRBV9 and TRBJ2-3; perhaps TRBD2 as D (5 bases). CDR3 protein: CASSVAPPSLETDTQYF. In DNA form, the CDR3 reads TGTGCCAGCAGCGTAGCTCCGCCTAGCCTTGAAACAGATACGCAGTATTTT.